A selection of T cell receptor beta chains follows, all from one sample in a study of T cells in Graves' hyperthyroidism and ophthalmopathy. TCRdb independently ran MiXCR on the multiplex PCR reads; one entry per CDR3 protein. The sample has under 350,000 distinct CDR3 sequences; about a sixth are singletons. The sequenced sample consisted of blood. The receptors were sampled from an older woman with Graves' ophthalmopathy. Each CDR3 is given with its conserved first and last residue. A D gene is named only where the DNA matches it firmly. Size is omitted from some rows. Given values are once, few, many or a class for expanded clones.

J gene	V gene	clone size	D gene	CDR3 DNA	CDR3 protein
TRBJ1-2	TRBV28	many	TRBD1	TGTGCCAGCAGTCCAGGGGGCCTCTATGGCTACACCTTC	CASSPGGLYGYTF
TRBJ1-6	TRBV6-5	few	NA	TGTGCCAGCAGTTACTCCACCTCGATCGGGGCAGAGAATTCACCCCTCCACTTT	CASSYSTSIGAENSPLHF
TRBJ2-1	TRBV6-2/TRBV6-3	few	NA	TGTGCCAGCAGTTACGAGAGATCCTACAATGAGCAGTTCTTC	CASSYERSYNEQFF
TRBJ2-5	TRBV5-1	many	TRBD1	TGCGCCAGCAAGGGCGAGGGGGCGAGGTACTTC	CASKGEGARYF
TRBJ2-4	TRBV20-1	NA	NA	TGCAGTGTAAAACAGGGAGGGGGGGAAAACATTCAGTACTTC	CSVKQGGGENIQYF
TRBJ2-1	TRBV18	few	NA	TGTGCCAGCTCACCATCACGCTCCTACAATGAGCAGTTCTTC	CASSPSRSYNEQFF
TRBJ2-7	TRBV7-2	few	NA	TGTGCCAGCAGCTTAGGGTTCCTGCGAGACGAGCAGTACTTC	CASSLGFLRDEQYF
TRBJ1-2	TRBV7-9	many	NA	TGTGCCAGCAGCTTCAGCTCTAACTATGGCTACACCTTC	CASSFSSNYGYTF
TRBJ1-2	TRBV28	many	TRBD1	TGTGCCAGCAGTCCCGGGACAGGGAGGGGTAACTATGGCTACACCTTC	CASSPGTGRGNYGYTF
TRBJ1-1	TRBV3-1	many	NA	TGTGCCAGCAGCCAAGGATGGGCCAGTACTGAAGCTTTCTTT	CASSQGWASTEAFF
TRBJ2-2	TRBV7-3	NA	TRBD1	TGTGCCAGCAGCTTAAGGGGTGCGGACAGGTTTAACACCGGGGAGCTGTTTTTT	CASSLRGADRFNTGELFF